Following are 31 T cell receptor beta chains from one sample sequenced in a study of blood T cell repertoires in COVID-19. Repertoires were generated with immunoSEQ multiplex PCR, while TCRdb's copy carries only in-frame clones and drops some. The repertoire consists of tens of thousands of clones, with 86% occurring once and the leading ten covering approximately 19%. Input material: peripheral blood. These receptors originate from a man older than 75 in a cohort sampled during active COVID-19.

In its sample, this clone was seen a few times. The genes are TRBV4-2 and TRBJ2-7; 11 positions match TRBD2. The CDR3 is 15 residues long. The J segment lost 6 bases and the V segment lost 0 bases, leaving 4 bases of the junction unmatched. Germline lookup yields CDR1 LGHNA and CDR2 YNFKEQ. CDR3 protein: CASSQEVAGGREQYF. The CDR3 DNA is TGTGCCAGCAGCCAAGAGGTAGCGGGGGGGCGCGAGCAGTACTTC.

V usage is TRBV14 and J usage is TRBJ1-5; possible D gene TRBD1, 5 bases. The V end lost 4 bases, the J end lost 5 bases, and 9 bases lay between the germline ends. The CDR3 spans 13 residues. CDR1 SGHDN and CDR2 FVKESK come from the germline V gene. The CDR3 nucleotides read TGTGCCAGCAGCCTGGGACTAGATCAGCCCCAGCATTTT. This gives the protein CASSLGLDQPQHF. The full variable domain, rest sourced from reference TRBV14 and TRBJ1-5, is EAGVTQFPSHSVIEKGQTVTLRCDPISGHDNLYWYRRVMGKEIKFLLHFVKESKQDESGMPNNRFLAERTGGTYSTLKVQPAELEDSGVYFCASSLGLDQPQHFGDGTRLSIL.

The chain joins TRBV28 to TRBJ2-5; weak D call: TRBD2 (6 bases). Trimming took off 2 bases at V and 4 bases at J, with 14 bases between the two ends. The CDR3 extends over 15 amino acids. Germline-derived CDR1 and CDR2 are MDHEN and SYDVKM. The CDR3 bases are TGTGCCAGCAGTTTACCTAGTGGGGGGAGAGAGACCCAGTACTTC. Translation: CASSLPSGGRETQYF.

This rearrangement joins TRBV6-5 to TRBJ1-4, with D tentatively TRBD1 (6 bases). V was shortened by 5 bases and J by 13 bases, with 20 bases between the two germline ends. Germline loops: CDR1 MNHEY, CDR2 SVGAGI. The CDR3 loop spans 14 amino acids. This CDR3 is CASSPNRDAGRLFF. DNA for the CDR3: TGTGCCAGCAGTCCGAACAGGGATGCTGGGCGACTGTTTTTT.

The genes are TRBV6-2 or TRBV6-3 and TRBJ1-4; TRBD1 matches 8 bases. The germline gives CDR1 MNHEY, CDR2 SVGEGT. J gave up 5 bases and V 2 bases, and 7 bases lay outside the gene matches. This CDR3 spans 16 amino acids. The CDR3 nucleotides are TGTGCCAGCAGTTACCCGAGGACAGGGACGAATGAAAAACTGTTTTTT. Translation gives CASSYPRTGTNEKLFF.

The chain has TRBV5-6 and TRBJ1-2, with D unresolved. In germline, CDR1 is SGHDT, CDR2 YYEEEE. V was shortened by 4 bases and J by 4 bases, with 14 bases between the two germline ends. This CDR3 spans 14 amino acids. Here the CDR3 DNA reads TGTGCCAGCAGCCTAAGACAACCCGGCTATGGCTACACCTTC. It is translated as CASSLRQPGYGYTF.

The rearrangement joins TRBV23-1 to TRBJ2-1, with D possibly TRBD1 on 6 matching bases. TRBV23-1 is an ORF, with its function uncertain. V was shortened by 8 bases and J by 2 bases, with 10 bases between the two germline ends. This CDR3 contains 13 residues. This CDR3 is CASARQAYNEQFF. The CDR3 bases are TGCGCCAGCGCCCGACAGGCCTACAATGAGCAGTTCTTC.

The chain recombines TRBV2 with TRBJ1-2, with TRBD1 as a possible D gene (5 bases). The CDR3 runs to 15 residues. The germline gives CDR1 SNHLY, CDR2 FYNNEI. Trimming pared 4 bases from V and 0 bases from J, leaving 12 bases between. CDR3 sequence reads: CASSVLGGANYGYTF. In DNA form, the CDR3 reads TGTGCCAGCAGTGTCCTCGGGGGGGCTAACTATGGCTACACCTTC.

The V call is TRBV20-1, the J call TRBJ2-5; D possibly corresponds to TRBD2 (6 bases). CDR1 and CDR2 (germline): DFQATT, SNEGSKA (reference sequence). V was shortened by 3 bases and J by 2 bases, with 13 bases between the two germline ends. The CDR3 covers 14 residues. As DNA, the CDR3 is TGCAGTGCTAGTGTGCCGGGGGAGCAAGAGACCCAGTACTTC. Translating it yields CSASVPGEQETQYF.

About this clone itself: This specimen includes other DNA sequences encoding the same CDR3. The J gene is TRBJ2-5, the V gene TRBV12-3 or TRBV12-4; D remains unclear. This CDR3 has 13 amino acids. V gave up 3 bases and J gave up 2 bases, with 7 bases separating them. CDR3 sequence reads: CASSFTQQETQYF. CDR3 bases: TGTGCCAGCAGTTTTACGCAGCAAGAGACCCAGTACTTC.

The chain carries TRBV11-2 and TRBJ1-5; possible D gene TRBD1, 5 bases. CDR1 and CDR2 (germline): SGHAT, FQNNGV. The CDR3 loop spans 16 amino acids. With 5 bases removed from V and 1 base from J, the gap between germline ends came to 15 bases. DNA for the CDR3: TGTGCCAGCAGCCGAGATGCCAGGGCGAGCAATCAGCCCCAGCATTTT. Amino acids: CASSRDARASNQPQHF.

J is TRBJ2-5 and V is TRBV3-1 (or the pseudogene TRBV3-2); 15 bases line up with TRBD2. The V gene end was trimmed by 2 bases and the J gene end by 1 base; junction bases not matched to a gene: 11. The CDR3 consists of 20 residues. Germline lookup yields CDR1 LGHDT and CDR2 YNNKEL (reference sequence). The DNA for the CDR3 is TGTGCCAGCAGCCAAACCGGGACTAGCGGGGGGACAATCTTCCAAGAGACCCAGTACTTC. Translated: CASSQTGTSGGTIFQETQYF.

This chain connects TRBV11-3 to TRBJ2-7, with 11 bases aligning to TRBD1. Germline V CDR1 and CDR2: SGHNT, YENEEA. With 5 bases clipped from V and 2 bases from J, the junction kept 5 bases outside the gene matches. The CDR3 consists of 15 residues. The CDR3 region is CASSPGQGVTYEQYF. The DNA for the CDR3 is TGTGCCAGCAGCCCGGGACAGGGGGTTACCTACGAGCAGTACTTC.

This rearrangement joins TRBV14 to TRBJ2-3; D is possibly TRBD2 (5 bases). The CDR3 loop spans 17 amino acids. Looked up from germline, CDR1 is SGHDN and CDR2 is FVKESK. V lost 0 bases, J lost 3 bases, and 16 bases lay in between. For the CDR3, the DNA is TGTGCCAGCAGCCAAGACCGGCTCCTCCGCGGGACAGATACGCAGTATTTT. Translating gives CASSQDRLLRGTDTQYF.

The V and J genes are TRBV29-1 and TRBJ1-4; 8 bases map to TRBD1. The CDR3 loop spans 13 amino acids. The V and J ends lost 6 bases and 8 bases, in that order; junction bases with no gene match: 8. Germline V gene sequence: CDR1 SQVTM, CDR2 ANQGSEA. The CDR3 bases are TGCAGCGTCCGGACAGGGCGCGGGGAAAAACTGTTTTTT. The encoded protein is CSVRTGRGEKLFF.

The chain employs TRBV28 and TRBJ2-2; D might be TRBD2 (5 bases). Per germline, CDR1 MDHEN and CDR2 SYDVKM. The CDR3 sequence is 14 residues long. With 4 bases removed from V and 5 bases from J, the gap between germline ends came to 11 bases. The CDR3 spells CASSYPRGTGELFF. The CDR3 DNA is TGTGCCAGCAGTTATCCCCGAGGGACCGGGGAGCTGTTTTTT.

The chain links TRBV18 to TRBJ2-3; D is perhaps TRBD2 (6 bases). Trimming pared 2 bases from V and 2 bases from J, leaving 11 bases between. The CDR3 runs 15 residues. CDR1 KGHSH and CDR2 LQKENI come from the germline V gene. The CDR3 DNA follows: TGTGCCAGCTCACCAGGAGGACTAAACACAGATACGCAGTATTTT. Translation: CASSPGGLNTDTQYF.

The chain couples TRBV7-9 to TRBJ2-5; D is ambiguous. There are 15 residues in the CDR3. Germline V gene lookup returns CDR1 SEHNR and CDR2 FQNEAQ (reference sequence). Trimming took 5 bases from V and 5 from J, leaving 18 bases between them. CDR3 protein: CASSARVPTKETQYF. CDR3 nucleotides: TGTGCCAGCAGCGCTCGGGTCCCCACGAAGGAGACCCAGTACTTC.

This rearrangement joins TRBV3-1 (or the pseudogene TRBV3-2) to TRBJ2-5, with 7 bases matching TRBD1. Germline loops: CDR1 LGHDT, CDR2 YNNKEL (reference sequence). V lost 1 base to trimming and J lost 4 bases; unmatched junction nucleotides: 3. The CDR3 length is 14 residues. CDR3 coding DNA: TGTGCCAGCAGCCAAGTGGCAGGGGGAGAGACCCAGTACTTC. As protein: CASSQVAGGETQYF.

The chain has TRBV6-4 and TRBJ1-5; D ambiguous. The V gene lost 9 bases and the J gene lost 1 base, with 10 bases spanning the gap. Germline V gives CDR1 MRHNA, CDR2 SNTAGT. This CDR3 is 13 amino acids long. The chain's CDR3 is CAREVVSNQPQHF. The CDR3 DNA follows: TGTGCCAGGGAGGTCGTGAGCAATCAGCCCCAGCATTTT.

This clone was detected once. This chain joins TRBV7-2 and TRBJ2-7; 10 bases align to TRBD1. The trim removed 4 bases at V and 4 bases at J, leaving 10 bases unmatched. Germline values: CDR1 SGHTA, CDR2 FQGNSA. This CDR3 is 16 amino acids long. In DNA, the CDR3 is TGTGCCAGCAGCTCGTCCCGGACAGGGGGAGAATACGAGCAGTACGTC. This codes for CASSSSRTGGEYEQYV.

The V gene is TRBV7-9, the J gene TRBJ2-3; 7 bases match TRBD1. CDR1 and CDR2 (germline): SEHNR, FQNEAQ (reference sequence). This CDR3 region has 15 residues. Trimming cost V 4 bases and J 2 bases; bases outside gene matches: 6. CDR3 region: CASSSRGGPTDTQYF. CDR3 coding DNA: TGTGCCAGCAGCTCTCGAGGGGGCCCCACAGATACGCAGTATTTT.

The gene calls are TRBV3-1 (or the pseudogene TRBV3-2) and TRBJ1-1; 10 positions match TRBD1. V lost 1 base, J lost 4 bases, and 9 bases stayed unmatched. The CDR3 is 17 amino acids. Germline-derived CDR1 and CDR2 are LGHDT and YNNKEL (reference sequence). The CDR3 reads CASSQAVGQGVVTEAFF. CDR3 sequence (DNA): TGTGCCAGCAGCCAAGCGGTAGGACAGGGGGTAGTCACTGAAGCTTTCTTT.

J is TRBJ2-3 and V is TRBV5-4, with TRBD2 matching 9 bases. Trimming at V came to 4 bases and at J to 4 bases, leaving 7 bases not matched to a gene. This CDR3 has 15 amino acids. CDR1 and CDR2 from the germline V gene are SGHNT and YYREEE (reference sequence). This CDR3 is CASSPARGGPDTQYF. The CDR3 bases are TGTGCCAGCAGCCCGGCGCGGGGGGGCCCAGATACGCAGTATTTT. Based on the CDR3 plus reference TRBV5-4 and TRBJ2-3, the full variable domain is ETGVTQSPTHLIKTRGQQVTLRCSSQSGHNTVSWYQQALGQGPQFIFQYYREEENGRGNFPPRFSGLQFPNYSSELNVNALELDDSALYLCASSPARGGPDTQYFGPGTRLTVL.

This clone was picked up a small number of times. CDR3: CASSSGTFEAGELFF. The DNA of the CDR3 is TGTGCCAGCAGCTCCGGGACATTCGAGGCCGGGGAGCTGTTTTTT. J is TRBJ2-2 and V is TRBV5-6, with D perhaps TRBD1 (6 bases). The CDR3 covers 15 residues. The V end lost 3 bases, the J end lost 6 bases, and 15 bases lay between the germline ends. Germline V gene sequence: CDR1 SGHDT, CDR2 YYEEEE.

The chain carries TRBV2 and TRBJ2-5, with TRBD1 as a possible D gene (6 bases). Germline CDR1 SNHLY, CDR2 FYNNEI. V was trimmed by 5 bases and J by 1 base, leaving 11 bases between them. This CDR3 has 14 amino acids. CDR3 DNA: TGTGCCAGCAGTCGTCAGGGGTTCCAAGAGACCCAGTACTTC. It translates to CASSRQGFQETQYF.

This clone appeared a few times. V is TRBV5-1 and J is TRBJ2-7; D is possibly TRBD2 (6 bases). Germline V gene data show CDR1 as SGHRS and CDR2 as YFSETQ. V was trimmed by 1 base and J by 3 bases, leaving 14 bases between them. This CDR3 comprises 15 residues. DNA of the CDR3: TGCGCCAGCAGCTTGCTGGGAATCGGGGGCTACGAGCAGTACTTC. Protein sequence: CASSLLGIGGYEQYF.

This clone was observed a single time. The V call is TRBV3-1 (or the pseudogene TRBV3-2), the J call TRBJ1-1, with D possibly TRBD1 on 5 matching bases. Trimming cost V 1 base and J 3 bases, with 9 bases left between them. CDR3 length: 14 residues. Germline loops: CDR1 LGHDT, CDR2 YNNKEL (reference sequence). For the CDR3, the DNA is TGTGCCAGCAGCCAAGGGGGCGGTGACACTGAAGCTTTCTTT. It specifies CASSQGGGDTEAFF.

This rearrangement joins TRBV19 to TRBJ1-3; 8 nucleotides align to TRBD1. This CDR3 has 16 residues. The germline V gene has CDR1 LNHDA and CDR2 SQIVND (reference sequence). The J segment lost 3 bases and the V segment lost 9 bases, leaving 13 bases of the junction unmatched. The CDR3 sequence: CASRGLGQGGGNTIYF. The CDR3 DNA is TGTGCCAGCCGCGGCCTAGGACAGGGAGGTGGAAACACCATATATTTT.

Here the CDR3 reads CASRQTGSETQYF. CDR3 sequence (DNA): TGTGCCAGCAGGCAGACAGGGTCAGAGACCCAGTACTTC. The rearrangement uses TRBV11-3 and TRBJ2-5, with 7 bases lining up with TRBD1. J gave up 4 bases and V 6 bases, and 5 bases lay outside the gene matches. From germline, CDR1 is SGHNT and CDR2 YENEEA. The CDR3 sequence is 13 residues long.

This clone has a single count. This chain connects TRBV19 to TRBJ1-4; TRBD1 agrees at 8 bases. The CDR3 contains 17 residues. V was clipped by 4 bases and J by 4 bases; unmatched bases: 11. Germline CDR1 and CDR2: LNHDA and SQIVND (reference sequence). CDR3 region: CASSTDRGGGGNEKLFF. For the CDR3, the DNA is TGTGCCAGTAGTACCGACAGGGGCGGAGGAGGTAATGAAAAACTGTTTTTT.